The 20 T cell receptor beta chains in this list originate from one sample, sequenced in a study of T cell repertoires in cytomegalovirus infection. TCRdb reprocessed the reads with MiXCR, giving one entry per CDR3 protein. The table has a few hundred thousand distinct CDR3 sequences, 40% seen once. These receptors lack a known antigen. Source: cultured PBMCs, taken from culture after CMV antigen stimulation. Receptors originate from a human donor in good health (CMV status not recorded). Some clones in this sample may be carry-over from other donors' samples.

The genes are TRBV5-4 and TRBJ1-6, with D tentatively TRBD1 (5 bases). V gave up 1 base and J gave up 13 bases, with 15 bases separating them. CDR3 length: 14 amino acids. Germline V CDR1 and CDR2: SGHNT, YYREEE (reference sequence). Here the CDR3 reads CASSLTYSGGPLHF. For the CDR3, the DNA is TGTGCCAGCAGCTTGACGTACAGCGGGGGTCCCCTCCACTTT.

This clonotype qualifies as medium-sized (0.01 to 0.1%). The gene calls are TRBV11-1 and TRBJ2-1, with TRBD2 matching over 8 bases. Trimming cost V 2 bases and J 6 bases; bases outside gene matches: 15. This CDR3 region has 18 residues. Germline values: CDR1 SGHAT, CDR2 FQDESV (reference sequence). CDR3 sequence: CASSLPVLAVPYGNEQFF. The CDR3 coding sequence is TGTGCCAGCAGCTTACCAGTACTAGCGGTTCCCTACGGCAATGAGCAGTTCTTC.

The V call is TRBV7-9, the J call TRBJ1-5; 7 bases agree with TRBD1. The germline gives CDR1 SEHNR, CDR2 FQNEAQ (reference sequence). The CDR3 has 14 amino acids. V lost 2 bases, J lost 7 bases, and 5 bases stayed unmatched. In DNA, the CDR3 is TGTGCCAGCAGCTTACCAGGGACAGACCAGCCCCAGCATTTT. Protein sequence: CASSLPGTDQPQHF.

V and J are TRBV12-3 or TRBV12-4 and TRBJ2-2; D possibly corresponds to TRBD2 (5 bases). The CDR3 covers 16 residues. Trimming took 5 bases from V and 0 from J, leaving 13 bases between them. CDR3 sequence: CASSLQGGSNTGELFF. DNA of the CDR3: TGTGCCAGCAGTCTCCAAGGAGGTTCGAACACCGGGGAGCTGTTTTTT.

This chain joins TRBV15 and TRBJ1-6, with D possibly being TRBD1 (5 bases). CDR1 is LNHNV, CDR2 YYDKDF, per germline (reference sequence). The CDR3 extends over 13 amino acids. Trimming removed 3 bases from V and 7 bases from J, with 7 bases in between. The CDR3 region is CATSSSGNSPLHF. CDR3 DNA: TGTGCCACCAGCAGTTCAGGGAATTCACCCCTCCACTTT.

The chain combines TRBV19 with TRBJ1-2, with 7 bases aligning to TRBD1. Per the germline V gene, CDR1 is LNHDA and CDR2 is SQIVND (reference sequence). The CDR3 is 15 residues long. V dropped 7 bases and J dropped 2; count of bases not matched to a gene: 10. For the CDR3, the DNA is TGTGCCAGTAAAAAGGGGGCAGGGGAAAACTATGGCTACACCTTC. Translated: CASKKGAGENYGYTF.

This clonotype was detected a few times. The chain has TRBV4-2 and TRBJ1-6; 7 nucleotides align to TRBD1. Germline V CDR1 and CDR2: LGHNA, YNFKEQ. CDR3 size: 12 residues. With 4 bases clipped from V and 13 bases from J, the junction kept 4 bases outside the gene matches. CDR3 DNA sequence: TGTGCCAGCAGCCCGGCAGGGGGGCCCCTCCACTTT. Its protein product is CASSPAGGPLHF.

The chain joins TRBV6-2 or TRBV6-3 to TRBJ2-5; 10 bases line up with TRBD1. The CDR3 has 15 residues. The germline V gene encodes CDR1 MNHEY and CDR2 SVGEGT. The V segment lost 6 bases and the J segment 6 bases; nucleotides outside the gene matches: 10. The CDR3 sequence is CASRPPGTGVKTQYF. Written as DNA, the CDR3 is TGTGCCAGCAGACCCCCCGGGACAGGGGTAAAGACCCAGTACTTC.

The chain employs TRBV5-1 and TRBJ2-7; 8 bases map to TRBD1. The CDR3 loop spans 15 amino acids. CDR1 SGHRS and CDR2 YFSETQ come from the germline V gene. V lost 6 bases and J lost 3; bases outside the gene matches: 11. CDR3: CASTLRTGTGYEQYF. The CDR3 nucleotides are TGCGCCAGCACCCTCCGGACAGGGACCGGCTACGAGCAGTACTTC.

The sample holds a few counts of this clonotype. Here the CDR3 reads CASSKAGTGAQETQYF. The CDR3 bases are TGCGCCAGCAGCAAGGCCGGGACAGGGGCCCAAGAGACCCAGTACTTC. This chain joins TRBV5-1 and TRBJ2-5; 10 bases align to TRBD1. After removal of 4 bases from V and 1 base from J, the junction contained 7 bases not matched to a gene. Germline V CDR1 and CDR2: SGHRS, YFSETQ. CDR3 length equals 16 residues.

V is TRBV6-1 and J is TRBJ2-1; 9 bases match TRBD2. J lost 5 bases, V lost 4 bases, and 9 bases had no gene match. This CDR3 comprises 16 residues. Per the germline V gene, CDR1 is MNHNS and CDR2 is SASEGT. CDR3 protein: CASSGPSGMTDNEQFF. The CDR3 region has the DNA TGTGCCAGCAGTGGGCCTAGCGGGATGACCGACAATGAGCAGTTCTTC.

This chain links TRBV7-8 with TRBJ1-3; TRBD1 is a possible D gene (6 bases). Trimming pared 5 bases from V and 0 bases from J, leaving 11 bases between. The CDR3 is 15 amino acids. The germline CDR1 and CDR2 sequences are SGHVS and FQNEAQ. CDR3 sequence reads: CASSRTASSGNTIYF. Here the CDR3 DNA reads TGTGCCAGCAGCCGGACAGCGAGCTCTGGAAACACCATATATTTT.

J is TRBJ1-5 and V is TRBV28, with D hard to call. Trimming shortened V by 7 bases and J by 6 bases, and 19 bases separated the two germline ends. CDR1 is MDHEN and CDR2 is SYDVKM in the germline V gene. The CDR3 has 15 residues. The CDR3 is CASTLEQAHGQPQHF. Here the CDR3 DNA reads TGTGCCAGCACCCTAGAACAAGCCCATGGTCAGCCCCAGCATTTT.

The DNA for the CDR3 is TGTGCCAGCAACCTCAGGGGGCCTAACTATGGCTACACCTTC. This gives the protein CASNLRGPNYGYTF. The chain is built from TRBV6-1 and TRBJ1-2; TRBD1 aligns across 8 bases. Germline V gives CDR1 MNHNS, CDR2 SASEGT. The V gene end was trimmed by 7 bases and the J gene end by 0 bases; junction bases not matched to a gene: 4. The CDR3 runs to 14 residues.

This sequence joins TRBV20-1 and TRBJ2-1; D gene ambiguous. Trimming removed 0 bases at V and 7 bases at J, with 19 bases between. Germline CDR1 reads DFQATT; CDR2 reads SNEGSKA (reference sequence). This CDR3 contains 16 residues. The CDR3 loop reads CSARDPLVGIGNEQFF. The CDR3 DNA reads TGCAGTGCTAGAGATCCCCTAGTAGGCATTGGGAATGAGCAGTTCTTC.

This rearrangement joins TRBV9 to TRBJ1-6; a possible D gene is TRBD1 (6 bases). V gave up 3 bases and J gave up 8 bases, with 9 bases separating them. The CDR3 length is 13 residues. Germline CDR1 is SGDLS and CDR2 is YYNGEE. The CDR3 loop is CASSERGDSPLHF. In DNA form, the CDR3 reads TGTGCCAGCAGCGAGAGGGGGGATTCACCCCTCCACTTT.

The chain has TRBV7-2 and TRBJ1-1; no definite D call. Per the germline V gene, CDR1 is SGHTA and CDR2 is FQGNSA. The V end was cut by 5 bases, the J end by 6 bases, with 22 bases between. The CDR3 sequence is 16 residues long. CDR3: CASSPGLAYYVAEAFF. As DNA, the CDR3 is TGTGCCAGCAGCCCCGGTTTGGCGTATTACGTCGCTGAAGCTTTCTTT.

The gene calls are TRBV7-2 and TRBJ2-5; 7 nucleotides agree with TRBD2. This CDR3 region has 15 residues. CDR1 is SGHTA, CDR2 FQGNSA, per germline. The junction had 15 bases not matched to a gene; V was cut back by 5 bases and J by 9 bases. CDR3 sequence (DNA): TGTGCCAGCAGCCCCAAGTGGAGCGGGGCCTTGGCCCAGTACTTC. Translating gives CASSPKWSGALAQYF. Together with reference TRBV7-2 and TRBJ2-5, the CDR3 gives the full variable domain: GAGVSQSPSNKVTEKGKDVELRCDPISGHTALYWYRQSLGQGLEFLIYFQGNSAPDKSGLPSDRFSAERTGGSVSTLTIQRTQQEDSAVYLCASSPKWSGALAQYFGPGTRLLVL.

J is TRBJ1-1 and V is TRBV7-8, with a weak D call TRBD1 (6 bases). The CDR3 has 13 amino acids. Trimming removed 7 bases from V and 1 base from J, with 10 bases in between. From germline, CDR1 is SGHVS and CDR2 FQNEAQ. DNA of the CDR3: TGTGCCAGCACCCGGGGGCGGAACACTGAAGCTTTCTTT. Translation: CASTRGRNTEAFF.

The chain is built from TRBV7-2 and TRBJ2-7; D may be TRBD2 (6 bases). Germline CDR1 SGHTA, CDR2 FQGNSA. Trimming removed 1 base at V and 5 bases at J, with 12 bases between. There are 14 residues in the CDR3. CDR3 sequence: CASSLVREFHEQYF. The CDR3 DNA reads as TGTGCCAGCAGCTTAGTACGGGAGTTCCACGAGCAGTACTTC.